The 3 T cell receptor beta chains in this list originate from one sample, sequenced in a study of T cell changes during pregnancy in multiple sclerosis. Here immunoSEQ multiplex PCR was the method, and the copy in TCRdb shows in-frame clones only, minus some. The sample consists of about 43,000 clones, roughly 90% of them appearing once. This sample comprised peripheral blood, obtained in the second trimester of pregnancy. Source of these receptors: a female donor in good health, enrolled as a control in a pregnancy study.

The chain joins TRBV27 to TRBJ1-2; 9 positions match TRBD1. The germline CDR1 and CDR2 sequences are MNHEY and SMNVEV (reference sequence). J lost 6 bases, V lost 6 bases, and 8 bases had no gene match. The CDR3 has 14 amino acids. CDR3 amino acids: CASRPTGGFDGYTF. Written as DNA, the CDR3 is TGTGCCAGCAGGCCGACAGGGGGTTTTGATGGCTACACCTTC.

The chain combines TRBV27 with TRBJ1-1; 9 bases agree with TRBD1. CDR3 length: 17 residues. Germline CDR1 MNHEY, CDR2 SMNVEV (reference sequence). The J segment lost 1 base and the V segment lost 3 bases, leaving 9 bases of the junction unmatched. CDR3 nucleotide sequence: TGTGCCAGCAGTTTTTGGGGAGTGGGACAGGGGAACACTGAAGCTTTCTTT. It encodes CASSFWGVGQGNTEAFF.

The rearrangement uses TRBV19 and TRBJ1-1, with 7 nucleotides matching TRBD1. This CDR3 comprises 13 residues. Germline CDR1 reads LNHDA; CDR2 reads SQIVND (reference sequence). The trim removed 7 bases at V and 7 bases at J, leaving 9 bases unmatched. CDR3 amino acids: CASIRGLRGEAFF. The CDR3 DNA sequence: TGTGCCAGTATCAGGGGGTTGCGGGGTGAAGCTTTCTTT.